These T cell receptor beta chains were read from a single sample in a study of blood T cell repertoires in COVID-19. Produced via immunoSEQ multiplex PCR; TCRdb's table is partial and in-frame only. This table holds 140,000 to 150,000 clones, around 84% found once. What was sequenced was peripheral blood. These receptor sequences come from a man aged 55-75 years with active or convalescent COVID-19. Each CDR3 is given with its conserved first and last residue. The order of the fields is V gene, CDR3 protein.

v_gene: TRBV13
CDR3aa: CASSLGNPQGNGQPQHF

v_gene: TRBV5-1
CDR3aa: CASSLGQPSDEQYF

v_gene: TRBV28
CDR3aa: CASSESGTSGYEQYF

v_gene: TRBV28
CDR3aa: CASRVRGDHQPQHF

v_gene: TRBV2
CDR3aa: CASSQQGYEQYF

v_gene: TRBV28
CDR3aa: CASRSGDSAPYEQYF

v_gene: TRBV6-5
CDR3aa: CASSYGLGEQYF

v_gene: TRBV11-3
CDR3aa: CASSLTRGSYEQYF

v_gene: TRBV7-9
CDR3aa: CASSPTGVVQEKLFF

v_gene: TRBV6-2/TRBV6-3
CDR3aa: CASSYRPPESYYGYTF

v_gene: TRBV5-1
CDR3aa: CASSFGGSTGELFF

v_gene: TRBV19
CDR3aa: CASSNRLAPNYGYTF

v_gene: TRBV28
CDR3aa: CASSSRTGWDTQYF

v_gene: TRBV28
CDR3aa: CASSFLGLGQPQHF

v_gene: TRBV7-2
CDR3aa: CASSLAGRVETQYF

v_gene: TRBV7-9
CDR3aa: CASSLSGQGGHEQYF

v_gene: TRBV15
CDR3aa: CATSRVSGFEAFF

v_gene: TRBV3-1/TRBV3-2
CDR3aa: CASSQGGTSANEQFF

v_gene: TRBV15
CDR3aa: CATSRKGWENEKLFF

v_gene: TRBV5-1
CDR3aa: CASSAGQARSEQYF

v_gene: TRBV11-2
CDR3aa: CASSLSSGTPQETQYF

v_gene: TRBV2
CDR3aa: CASSEGTGVETSEQYF

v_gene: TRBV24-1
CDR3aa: CATSATGQGASEQYF

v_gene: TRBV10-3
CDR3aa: CAISEWAGAGYEQYF

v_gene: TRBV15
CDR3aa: CATNPGQRVETQYF

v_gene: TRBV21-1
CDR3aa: CASSKGPGTGVSYEQYF

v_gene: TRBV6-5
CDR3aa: CATRLRQSEKLFF

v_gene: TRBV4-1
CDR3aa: CASSQDSGGLSGNTIYF

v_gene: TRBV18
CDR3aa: CASSPPGRYTEAFF

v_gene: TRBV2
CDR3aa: CASRESGVRGRSPLHF

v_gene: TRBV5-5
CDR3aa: CASSRTGIYNEQFF

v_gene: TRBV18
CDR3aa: CASSPSSTGENEQYF

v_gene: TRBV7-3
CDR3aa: CASSLSGTGTYEQYF

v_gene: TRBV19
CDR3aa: CASSAGTLLTGELFF

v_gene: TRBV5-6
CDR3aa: CASSFTSGRLGSSYEQYF

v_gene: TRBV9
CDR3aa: CASSVNERGNTGELFF

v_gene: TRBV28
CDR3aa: CASMSLSGANVLTF